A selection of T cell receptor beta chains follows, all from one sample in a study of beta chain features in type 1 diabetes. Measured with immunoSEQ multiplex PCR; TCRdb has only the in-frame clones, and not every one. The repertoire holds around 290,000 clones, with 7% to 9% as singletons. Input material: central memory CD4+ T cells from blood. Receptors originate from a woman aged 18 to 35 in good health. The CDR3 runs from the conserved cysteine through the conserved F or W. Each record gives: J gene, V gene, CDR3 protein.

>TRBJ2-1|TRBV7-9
CASSFETPLAVF
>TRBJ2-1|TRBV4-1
CASSQGLRYRYNEQFF
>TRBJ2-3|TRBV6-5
CASSPGLAGYTQYF
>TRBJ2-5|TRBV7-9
CASSPTGVQETQYF
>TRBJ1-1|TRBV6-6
CASSYSMGSGTEAFF
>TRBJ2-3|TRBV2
CASSPQRAPDTQYF
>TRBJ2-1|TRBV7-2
CASSSRQGASYNEQFF
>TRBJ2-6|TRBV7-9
CASSLVGSSGANVLTF
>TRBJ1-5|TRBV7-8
CASSSLRAPGNQPQHF
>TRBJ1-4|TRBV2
CASSGVTNEKLFF
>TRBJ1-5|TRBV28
CASSLSTGVHQPQHF
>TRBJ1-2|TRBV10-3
CAISGQGVGYGYTF
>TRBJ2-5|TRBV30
CAWSRASRGETQYF
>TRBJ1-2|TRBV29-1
CSVGTSPGGYTF
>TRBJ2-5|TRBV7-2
CARGGIWETQYF
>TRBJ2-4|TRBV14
CASSQDWGIQYF
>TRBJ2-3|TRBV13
CASSLDGGDTQYF
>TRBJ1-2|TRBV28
CASSSSQGRVGYTF
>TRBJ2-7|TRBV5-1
CASSLDTPQMEQYF
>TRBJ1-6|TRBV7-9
CASSSQGGNSPLHF
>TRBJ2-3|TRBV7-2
CASSGRQGLAVTDTQYF
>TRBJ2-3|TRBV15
CATSRDAGISRGQGTTDTQYF
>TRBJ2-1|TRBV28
CASSLARAGNNEQFF
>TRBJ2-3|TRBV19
CASSIAQGFADTQYF
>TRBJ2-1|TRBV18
CASSPSGGNEQFF
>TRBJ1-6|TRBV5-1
CASSSGTMDSPLHF
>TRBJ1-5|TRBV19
CASLGQRGQPQHF
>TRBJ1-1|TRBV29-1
CSVDGNTEAFF
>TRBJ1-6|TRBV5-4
CASSSVLGQGMTPLHF
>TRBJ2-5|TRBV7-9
CASSSSRGYEETQYF
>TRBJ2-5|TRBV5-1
CASSLFPREQETQYF
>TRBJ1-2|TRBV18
CASSQTEAGGRDGYTF
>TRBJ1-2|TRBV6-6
CASTNPLRDYGYTF
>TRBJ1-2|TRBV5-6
CASSTWGQGSYGYTF
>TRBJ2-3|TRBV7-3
CASSLRVSGTSTDTQYF
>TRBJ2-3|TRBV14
CASRDSGGPYTQYF
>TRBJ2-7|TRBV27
CASSSGGSVPGEQYF
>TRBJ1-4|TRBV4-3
CASSQDRYRLNEKLFF
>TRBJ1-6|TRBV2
CASSERQGVVSPLHF
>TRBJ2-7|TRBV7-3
CASSLKAGQVYEQYF
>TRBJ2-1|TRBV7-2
CASSPSGQGYNEQFF
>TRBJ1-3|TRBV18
CASSPLGQRGNTIYF
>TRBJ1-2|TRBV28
CASSLVQGLGYTF
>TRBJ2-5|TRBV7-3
CASNKSGGKTQYF
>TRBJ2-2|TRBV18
CASYETGTQTGELFF
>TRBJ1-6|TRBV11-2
CASSLTDRVNSPLHF
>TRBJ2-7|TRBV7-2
CASSFDRDPEQYF
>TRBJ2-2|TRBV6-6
CASSGRDTGELFF
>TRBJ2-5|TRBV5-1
CASSLAGGLVAQETQYF
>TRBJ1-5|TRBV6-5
CASRKTGDSNQPQHF
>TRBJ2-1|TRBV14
CASSLKAGLAGGEQFF
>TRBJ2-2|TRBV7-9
CASSNGSGAGELFF
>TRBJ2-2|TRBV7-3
CASSTDREDTGELFF
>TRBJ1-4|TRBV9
CASSVDRGRNEKLFF
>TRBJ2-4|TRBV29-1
CSVPSGPWNIQYF